This TCR beta chain is drawn from a study of T cells in Graves' hyperthyroidism and ophthalmopathy. Study-level findings and limits: A model of 13 V-J pairs discriminated ophthalmopathy from stable hyperthyroidism. Most thyroid-expanded clonotypes above 0.001 were also found in blood.

These patients, aged 18 to 65, had recently diagnosed hyperthyroidism lasting under 2 months. The diagnostic basis comprised clinical symptoms, serum thyroxine and TRAb, thyroid ultrasound and orbital computed tomography. Researchers took RNA transcripts and amplified the TCR beta CDR3 regions from them. First-round RT-PCR of the TCR CDR3 relied on the HTBI primer set. Using its own MiXCR run on the multiplex PCR reads, TCRdb lists one record per CDR3 protein. Found here are approximately 320,000 distinct CDR3 sequences, 16% of them singletons; the top ten hold 33%. This clonotype occurred a few times. What it binds is not known. The receptor was derived from a man in his thirties or forties with Graves' hyperthyroidism. The specimen sequenced was blood.

CDR3 in DNA: TGTGCCTGGAGAGCCCTTTCTGTAGGGAATACCGGGGAGCTGTTTTTT. It yields the protein CAWRALSVGNTGELFF. This sequence joins TRBV30 and TRBJ2-2, with D unresolved. Trimming left V 3 bases short and J 5 bases short, with 19 bases between. There are 16 residues in the CDR3. The V gene's germline CDR1 is GTSNPN and CDR2 SVGIG (reference sequence).